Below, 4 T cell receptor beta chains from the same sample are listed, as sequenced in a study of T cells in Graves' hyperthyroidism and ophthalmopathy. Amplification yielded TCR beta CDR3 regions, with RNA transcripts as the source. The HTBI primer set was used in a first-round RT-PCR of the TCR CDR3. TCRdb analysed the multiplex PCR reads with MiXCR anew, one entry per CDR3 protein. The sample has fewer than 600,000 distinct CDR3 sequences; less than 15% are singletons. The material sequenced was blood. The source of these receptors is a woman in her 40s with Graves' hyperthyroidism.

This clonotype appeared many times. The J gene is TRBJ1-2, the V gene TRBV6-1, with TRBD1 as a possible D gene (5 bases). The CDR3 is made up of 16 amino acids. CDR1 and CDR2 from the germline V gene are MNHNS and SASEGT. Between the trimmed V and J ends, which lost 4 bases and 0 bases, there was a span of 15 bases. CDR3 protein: CASSGEARESNYGYTF. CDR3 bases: TGTGCCAGCAGTGGAGAAGCCAGGGAATCTAACTATGGCTACACCTTC.

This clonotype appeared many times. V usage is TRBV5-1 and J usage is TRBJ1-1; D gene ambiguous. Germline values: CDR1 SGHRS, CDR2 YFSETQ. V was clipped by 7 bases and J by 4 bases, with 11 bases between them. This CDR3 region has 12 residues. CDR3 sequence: CASRTAGTEAFF. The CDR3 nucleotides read TGCGCCAGCCGAACAGCGGGCACTGAAGCTTTCTTT. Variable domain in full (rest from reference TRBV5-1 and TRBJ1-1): KAGVTQTPRYLIKTRGQQVTLSCSPISGHRSVSWYQQTPGQGLQFLFEYFSETQRNKGNFPGRFSGRQFSNSRSEMNVSTLELGDSALYLCASRTAGTEAFFGQGTRLTVV.

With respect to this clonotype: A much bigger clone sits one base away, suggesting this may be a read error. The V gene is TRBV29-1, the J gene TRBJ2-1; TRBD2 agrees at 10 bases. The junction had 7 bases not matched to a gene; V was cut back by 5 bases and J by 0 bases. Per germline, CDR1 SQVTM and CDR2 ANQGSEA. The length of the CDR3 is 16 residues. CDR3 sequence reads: CSVRLAGELSYNEQFF. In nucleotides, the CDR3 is TGCAGCGTTAGGCTAGCGGGAGAACTCTCCTACAATGAGCAGTTCTTC.

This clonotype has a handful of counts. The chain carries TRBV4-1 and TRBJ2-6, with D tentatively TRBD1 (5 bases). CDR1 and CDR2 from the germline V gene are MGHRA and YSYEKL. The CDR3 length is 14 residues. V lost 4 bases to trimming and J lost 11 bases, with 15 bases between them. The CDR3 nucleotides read TGCGCCAGCAGCCCCGTCCAGGGATCGGACGTCCTGACTTTC. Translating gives CASSPVQGSDVLTF.